The clone carrying this TCR beta chain appeared once. The antigen is unknown. The record originates from a study of Ad26.COV2.S vaccination and SARS-CoV-2 variants. Study background: Donor had been placed in the Ad26.COV2.S arm of the COV1001 trial. General study findings and limits: Placebo recipients and vaccine recipients were similar in non-spike TCR breadth.

The V gene lost 5 bases and the J gene lost 0 bases, with 11 bases spanning the gap. The CDR3 length is 15 residues. Germline CDR1 and CDR2: LNHDA and SQIVND (reference sequence). The treatment: over 15 received Ad26.COV2.S at low or high dose, single or two shots; a few received placebo; per-sample allocation not given. All samples were drawn on day 63, counting from the first vaccine or placebo injection. Repertoires were generated with immunoSEQ multiplex PCR, while TCRdb's copy carries only in-frame clones and drops some. The sample holds 300,000 to 500,000 clones, about nine tenths seen once. The receptor was isolated from a person aged 18 to 65 who received the Ad26.COV2.S COVID-19 vaccine or a placebo. The sequencing used peripheral blood, collected in a trial of Ad26.COV2.S vaccine versus placebo. The chain combines TRBV19 with TRBJ2-1; D gene uncertain. The CDR3 protein is CASSARHHSYNEQFF. In DNA form, the CDR3 reads TGTGCCAGTAGTGCCAGACACCACTCCTACAATGAGCAGTTCTTC. Complete variable domain (other parts from reference TRBV19 and TRBJ2-1): DGGITQSPKYLFRKEGQNVTLSCEQNLNHDAMYWYRQDPGQGLRLIYYSQIVNDFQKGDIAEGYSVSREKKESFPLTVTSAQKNPTAFYLCASSARHHSYNEQFFGPGTRLTVL.